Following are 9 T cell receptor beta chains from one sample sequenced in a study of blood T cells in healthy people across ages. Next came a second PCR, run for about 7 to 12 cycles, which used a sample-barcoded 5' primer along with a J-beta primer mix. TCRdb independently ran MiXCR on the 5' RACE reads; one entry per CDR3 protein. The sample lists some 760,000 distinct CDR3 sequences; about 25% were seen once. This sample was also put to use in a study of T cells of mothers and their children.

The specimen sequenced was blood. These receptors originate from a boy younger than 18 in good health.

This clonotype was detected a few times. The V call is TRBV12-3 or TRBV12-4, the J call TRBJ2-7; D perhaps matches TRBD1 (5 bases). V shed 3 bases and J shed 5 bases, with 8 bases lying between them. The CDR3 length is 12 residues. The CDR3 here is CASSLTVNEQYF. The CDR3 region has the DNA TGTGCCAGCAGTTTGACAGTAAACGAGCAGTACTTC.

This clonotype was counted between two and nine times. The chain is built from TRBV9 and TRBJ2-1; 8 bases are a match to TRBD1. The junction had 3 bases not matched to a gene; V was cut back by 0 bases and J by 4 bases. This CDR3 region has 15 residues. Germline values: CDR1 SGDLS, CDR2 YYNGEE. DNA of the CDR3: TGTGCCAGCAGCGTAGGAACAGGGGGTTACAATGAGCAGTTCTTC. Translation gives CASSVGTGGYNEQFF.

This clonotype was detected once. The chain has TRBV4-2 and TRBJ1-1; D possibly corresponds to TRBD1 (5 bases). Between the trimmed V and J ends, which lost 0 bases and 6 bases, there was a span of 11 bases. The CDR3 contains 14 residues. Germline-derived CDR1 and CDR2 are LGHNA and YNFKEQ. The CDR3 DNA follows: TGTGCCAGCAGCCAAGATGGGGGAAACGCTGAAGCTTTCTTT. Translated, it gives CASSQDGGNAEAFF.

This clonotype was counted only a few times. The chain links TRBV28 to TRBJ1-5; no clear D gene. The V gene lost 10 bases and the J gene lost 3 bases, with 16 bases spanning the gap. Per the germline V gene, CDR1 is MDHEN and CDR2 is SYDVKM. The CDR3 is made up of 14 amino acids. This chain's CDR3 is CATSPPSNNQPQHF. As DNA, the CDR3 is TGTGCCACGTCTCCCCCGAGCAACAATCAGCCCCAGCATTTT.

The CDR3 loop is CASSEGLRNEKLFF. DNA for the CDR3: TGTGCCAGCAGCGAGGGACTGAGGAATGAAAAACTGTTTTTT. The chain has TRBV3-1 and TRBJ1-4, with D perhaps matching TRBD1 (5 bases). CDR1 and CDR2 (germline): LGHDT, YNNKEL (reference sequence). With 5 bases removed from V and 5 bases from J, the gap between germline ends came to 12 bases. The CDR3 loop spans 14 amino acids. Supplemented by reference TRBV3-1 and TRBJ1-4, the full variable domain reads DTAVSQTPKYLVTQMGNDKSIKCEQNLGHDTMYWYKQDSKKFLKIMFSYNNKELIINETVPNRFSPKSPDKAHLNLHINSLELGDSAVYFCASSEGLRNEKLFFGSGTQLSVL.

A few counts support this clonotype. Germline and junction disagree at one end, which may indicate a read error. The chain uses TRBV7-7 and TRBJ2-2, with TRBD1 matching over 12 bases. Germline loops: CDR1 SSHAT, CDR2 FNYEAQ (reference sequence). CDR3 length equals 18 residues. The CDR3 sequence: CASSLTLGTGGETGELFF. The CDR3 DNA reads TGTGCTAGCAGCTTAACTCTTGGGACAGGGGGCGAGACCGGGGAGCTGTTTTTT.

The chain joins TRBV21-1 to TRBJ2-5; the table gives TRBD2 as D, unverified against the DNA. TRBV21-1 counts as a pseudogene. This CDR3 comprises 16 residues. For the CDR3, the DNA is TGTGCCAGAGATGGTCGGGCGGGGAGGACCGGGAAGACCCAGTACTTC. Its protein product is CARDGRAGRTGKTQYF.

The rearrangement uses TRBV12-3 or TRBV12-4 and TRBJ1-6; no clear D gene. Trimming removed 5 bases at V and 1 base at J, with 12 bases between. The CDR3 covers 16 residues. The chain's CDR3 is CASSPLEDSYNSPLHF. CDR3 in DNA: TGTGCCAGCAGTCCCCTGGAAGATTCCTATAATTCACCCCTCCACTTT.

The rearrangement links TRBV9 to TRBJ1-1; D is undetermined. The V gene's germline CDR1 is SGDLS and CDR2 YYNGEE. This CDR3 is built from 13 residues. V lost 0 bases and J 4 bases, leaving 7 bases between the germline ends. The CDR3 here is CASSVAAGTEAFF. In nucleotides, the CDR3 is TGTGCCAGCAGCGTAGCGGCGGGCACTGAAGCTTTCTTT.